This TCR beta chain was recovered during a study of patients and donors after allogeneic stem cell transplantation. V trimming: 2 bases; J trimming: 1 base; junction bases outside the gene matches: 6. The CDR3 length is 17 residues. Germline loops: CDR1 SGHTA, CDR2 FQGNSA. TCRdb analysed the RT-PCR reads with MiXCR anew, one entry per CDR3 protein. Altogether under 95,000 distinct CDR3 sequences are present, roughly 5.1% being singletons, with the ten largest covering about 3%. This chain connects TRBV7-2 to TRBJ2-1; TRBD2 agrees at 9 bases. Sequenced: blood, either unsorted or a sorted T cell fraction (not recorded which). The clonotype comes from a human donor who was either an allogeneic HSCT recipient or a stem cell or donor lymphocyte infusion donor (not recorded which). It is not recorded whose cells these are; they may come from a transplant donor. Here the CDR3 DNA reads TGTGCCAGCAGCTTAAGACTAGCGGCATCATCCTACAATGAGCAGTTCTTC. It translates to CASSLRLAASSYNEQFF. Using reference TRBV7-2 and TRBJ2-1 for the parts outside the CDR3, the full variable domain is GAGVSQSPSNKVTEKGKDVELRCDPISGHTALYWYRQSLGQGLEFLIYFQGNSAPDKSGLPSDRFSAERTGGSVSTLTIQRTQQEDSAVYLCASSLRLAASSYNEQFFGPGTRLTVL.